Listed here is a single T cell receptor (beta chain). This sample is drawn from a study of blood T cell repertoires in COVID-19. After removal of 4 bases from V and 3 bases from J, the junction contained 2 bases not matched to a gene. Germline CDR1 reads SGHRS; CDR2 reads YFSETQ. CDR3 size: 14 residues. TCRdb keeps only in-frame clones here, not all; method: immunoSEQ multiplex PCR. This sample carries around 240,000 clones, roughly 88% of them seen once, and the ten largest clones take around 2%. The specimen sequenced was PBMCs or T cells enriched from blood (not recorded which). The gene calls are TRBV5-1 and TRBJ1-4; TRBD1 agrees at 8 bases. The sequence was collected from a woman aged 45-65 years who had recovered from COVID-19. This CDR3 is CASSQGASNEKLFF. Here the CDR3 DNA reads TGCGCCAGCAGCCAGGGGGCCTCTAATGAAAAACTGTTTTTT.